This note documents a single T cell receptor (beta chain) sequence. Its antigen is unidentified. Clones were read by immunoSEQ multiplex PCR, and TCRdb kept only the in-frame ones, dropping some. The sample lists some 2 million clones; about 94% were seen once. V was pared by 1 base and J by 4 bases, with 8 bases between. From germline, CDR1 is SGHDN and CDR2 FVKESK. The CDR3 has 13 amino acids. Terminally differentiated effector memory CD45RA+ cells were left out of the naive CD8 fraction, which was CD45RO-negative and positively selected for CCR7. The data are from a study of shared clonotypes between healthy human individuals. Findings and caveats of the study: Clonotype sharing across several donors was observed for roughly 5% of naive CD4 clonotypes.

Material for sequencing was naive CD8+ T cells sorted from blood. The chain uses TRBV14 and TRBJ2-7; D is possibly TRBD1 (5 bases). This receptor was obtained from a man younger than 35 in good health. CDR3 sequence reads: CASSQGGTYEQYF. CDR3 DNA sequence: TGTGCCAGCAGCCAAGGGGGCACGTACGAGCAGTACTTC.